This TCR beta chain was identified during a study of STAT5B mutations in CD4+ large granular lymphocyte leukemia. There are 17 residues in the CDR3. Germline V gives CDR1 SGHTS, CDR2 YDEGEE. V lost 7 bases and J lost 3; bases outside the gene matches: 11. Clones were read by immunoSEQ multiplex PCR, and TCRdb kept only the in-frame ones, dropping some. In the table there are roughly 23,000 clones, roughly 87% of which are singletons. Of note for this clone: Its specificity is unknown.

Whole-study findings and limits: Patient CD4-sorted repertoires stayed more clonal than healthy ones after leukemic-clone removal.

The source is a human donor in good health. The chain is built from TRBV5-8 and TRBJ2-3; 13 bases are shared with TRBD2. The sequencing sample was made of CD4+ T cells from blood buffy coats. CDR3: CASPWPPGLAGTDTQYF. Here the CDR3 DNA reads TGTGCCAGCCCCTGGCCTCCGGGACTAGCGGGGACAGATACGCAGTATTTT.